A selection of T cell receptor beta chains follows, all from one sample in a study of cytomegalovirus exposure and HLA in healthy donors. Clones were sequenced by immunoSEQ multiplex PCR, and TCRdb holds only the in-frame ones, with some missing. Among 300,000 to 400,000 clones listed, around 86% were seen once. The sample taken for sequencing was PBMCs. The receptors were gathered from a woman aged 18-29 years in good health and CMV-seronegative. Each CDR3 is given with its conserved first and last residue. The D gene is left open where the match is weak. Rows may omit the clone size; those that give it use once, few, many or a size class.

.	.	TRBJ1-2	TRBV7-8	TGTGCCAGCAGCCCATACGACAGGATCAGCTATGGCTACACCTTC	CASSPYDRISYGYTF
TRBD1	.	TRBJ1-4	TRBV11-2	TGTGCCAGCAGCGGGCTACAGGGGGTGAATTATGAAAAACTGTTTTTT	CASSGLQGVNYEKLFF
.	few	TRBJ2-7	TRBV5-4	TGTGCCAGCAGCTTGGACAGACGCTACGAGCAGTACTTC	CASSLDRRYEQYF
.	.	TRBJ1-2	TRBV5-1	TGCGCCAGCAGCTTGGGGGAGCCACTGAGCTATGGCTACACCTTC	CASSLGEPLSYGYTF
.	.	TRBJ1-1	TRBV2	TGTGCCAGCAGTGGTGACAGCAACCGAGCTTTCTTT	CASSGDSNRAFF
TRBD1	.	TRBJ1-1	TRBV10-3	TGTGCCATCAGGCCCGGACAGGGGGGGAACACTGAAGCTTTCTTT	CAIRPGQGGNTEAFF
.	.	TRBJ1-1	TRBV25-1	TGTGCCAGCAGTGAATATGCGGCTTTGAACACTGAAGCTTTCTTT	CASSEYAALNTEAFF
TRBD1	.	TRBJ1-1	TRBV18	TGTGCCAGCTCACTTGCTCCGGGACAGGGTGGCACTGAAGCTTTCTTT	CASSLAPGQGGTEAFF
TRBD1	.	TRBJ1-3	TRBV9	TGTGCCAGCAGCGTCACCGGGACAGGTGGAAACACCATATATTTT	CASSVTGTGGNTIYF
.	.	TRBJ2-5	TRBV5-6	TGTGCCAGCAGCGAGCCCGGGACAACCCAAGAGACCCAGTACTTC	CASSEPGTTQETQYF
TRBD2	.	TRBJ2-3	TRBV5-3	TGTGCCAGAAGCCGGGGACTAGCGGGAGCTGCACATACGCAGTATTTT	CARSRGLAGAAHTQYF
.	.	TRBJ2-1	TRBV19	TGTGCCAGTATGGCGGGGGCGCTCAATGAGCAGTTCTTC	CASMAGALNEQFF
TRBD1	.	TRBJ1-2	TRBV7-6	TGTGCCAGCAGCTTAGGTCCCTGGACAGGGAATGGCTACACCTTC	CASSLGPWTGNGYTF
TRBD1	.	TRBJ1-2	TRBV30	TGTGCCGGAGACCCGGGACAGGGGACTTCTAACTATGGCTACACCTTC	CAGDPGQGTSNYGYTF
.	.	TRBJ2-2	TRBV2	TGTGCCAGCAGTCCTGGGGAGGCCGGGGAGCTGTTTTTT	CASSPGEAGELFF
TRBD1	.	TRBJ2-1	TRBV19	TGTGCCAGTAGTAGGACAGGGGGGATTACCTACAATGAGCAGTTCTTC	CASSRTGGITYNEQFF
TRBD2	.	TRBJ2-1	TRBV30	TGTGCCTGGATTAGCGGGGGGCTTTTGGGCGAGCAGTTCTTC	CAWISGGLLGEQFF
TRBD1	once	TRBJ1-5	TRBV28	TGTGCCAGCAGCAAACAGGGGTTTCAGCCCCAGCATTTT	CASSKQGFQPQHF
.	few	TRBJ2-7	TRBV5-5	TGTGCCAGCCCATCCTACGAGCAGTACTTC	CASPSYEQYF
.	.	TRBJ2-3	TRBV4-1	TGCGCCAGCAGCCAAGAAGGGGTCGGTGATACGCAGTATTTT	CASSQEGVGDTQYF
TRBD1	.	TRBJ1-2	TRBV2	TGTGCCAGCAGGGACAGGGTGGGCGTGGGGGTGCATGGCTACACCTTC	CASRDRVGVGVHGYTF
.	.	TRBJ2-7	TRBV7-9	TGTGCCAGCAGCTTAGTGGGCAGTACCTACGAGCAGTACTTC	CASSLVGSTYEQYF
.	once	TRBJ2-7	TRBV21-1	TGTGCCAGCAGCAAAGGCGCTAGCTGTGAGCAGTACTTC	CASSKGASCEQYF
.	.	TRBJ2-1	TRBV2	TGTGCCAGCCTCCGGCGGGAGCAGTTCTTC	CASLRREQFF
.	.	TRBJ2-7	TRBV2	TGTGCCTTAAGCAGGTCCGACTACGAGCAGTACTTC	CALSRSDYEQYF
TRBD1	.	TRBJ2-4	TRBV5-1	TGCGCCAGCAGCTCCCTCACCGGGACAGGGTCCAACATTCAGTACTTC	CASSSLTGTGSNIQYF
.	.	TRBJ1-2	TRBV6-1	TGTGCCAGCACTAAACAGATCCTTAACTATGGCTACACCTTC	CASTKQILNYGYTF
.	.	TRBJ2-7	TRBV4-2	TGTGCCAGCAGCCAAGAGGTCGGGGGGCGCTCCTACGAGCAGTACTTC	CASSQEVGGRSYEQYF
.	.	TRBJ1-1	TRBV19	TGTGCCAGTAGTCCGGGATCGACAGGCATGAACACTGAAGCTTTCTTT	CASSPGSTGMNTEAFF
TRBD2	few	TRBJ2-1	TRBV5-1	TGCGCCAGCAGCTTGCAAGCGGGAGGCCTCGGAAATGAGCAGTTCTTC	CASSLQAGGLGNEQFF
TRBD1	.	TRBJ1-6	TRBV4-1	TGCGCCAGCAGCCAGAGTGATGGACAGGTAGCAGATTCACCCCTCCACTTT	CASSQSDGQVADSPLHF
.	.	TRBJ1-4	TRBV10-3	TGTGCCATCAGCCGAGGATCTACAACTAATGAAAAACTGTTTTTT	CAISRGSTTNEKLFF
.	.	TRBJ1-1	TRBV28	TGTGCCAGCAGTGCAAACCGCGGCGGGAACACTGAAGCTTTCTTT	CASSANRGGNTEAFF
TRBD1	once	TRBJ1-4	TRBV19	TGTGCCAGTAGTGTCGGACAGGGGACAACTAATGAAAAACTGTTTTTT	CASSVGQGTTNEKLFF
.	.	TRBJ1-1	TRBV28	TGTGCCAGCAATCGGATGGGGGCGACCACTGAAGCTTTCTTT	CASNRMGATTEAFF
.	.	TRBJ2-6	TRBV29-1	TGCAGCGTTGGGGAGGAGGCTGGGGCCAACGTCCTGACTTTC	CSVGEEAGANVLTF
.	.	TRBJ2-2	TRBV5-1	TGCGCCAGCAGCTATCTCGGTCCCGGGGAGCTGTTTTTT	CASSYLGPGELFF
TRBD1	.	TRBJ1-5	TRBV9	TGTGCCAGCAGCGGAGGACAGGGGGCAGGACAGCCCCAGCATTTT	CASSGGQGAGQPQHF
TRBD1	.	TRBJ2-7	TRBV2	TGTGCCAGCAGTGAAGCCTCGTTCGCACTCCGGGACAGGGTTTACGAGCAGTACTTC	CASSEASFALRDRVYEQYF
.	.	TRBJ2-7	TRBV27	TGTGCCAGCAGTTTATCGCGGTCGCGCCCGAGGGAGCAGTACTTC	CASSLSRSRPREQYF
TRBD1	once	TRBJ1-2	TRBV5-6	TGTGCCAGCAGGGCCGGGACAGGGTATAGGTTGGAATATGGCTACACCTTC	CASRAGTGYRLEYGYTF
.	.	TRBJ1-2	TRBV14	TGTGCCAGCAGCCAACTAAGATACGGCTACACCTTC	CASSQLRYGYTF
TRBD1	.	TRBJ1-1	TRBV7-6	TGTGCCAGCAGCCCGGGACAGGGTCTGGCGAACACTGAAGCTTTCTTT	CASSPGQGLANTEAFF
.	.	TRBJ2-1	TRBV2	TGTGCCACTGCCCCACTAACGGGACTCACCTACAATGAGCAGTTCTTC	CATAPLTGLTYNEQFF
.	.	TRBJ2-3	TRBV6-6	TGTGCCAGCAGTTTTAACCGTCCAGGCGGCACAGATACGCAGTATTTT	CASSFNRPGGTDTQYF
TRBD1	.	TRBJ1-5	TRBV6-1	TGTGCCGGCGGGTGGGACAGGGGAATCTATCAGCCCCAGCATTTT	CAGGWDRGIYQPQHF
TRBD1	.	TRBJ1-1	TRBV2	TGTGCCAGCAGTGGGAGTTGGGGACAGGGGGCGGCCACTGAAGCTTTCTTT	CASSGSWGQGAATEAFF
TRBD2	.	TRBJ2-1	TRBV19	TGTGCCAGTAGTCCGCAGCGACTAGCGGGGGGCAATGAGCAGTTCTTC	CASSPQRLAGGNEQFF
.	once	TRBJ2-3	TRBV5-1	TGCGCCAGCAGCTTTGGCCCCACAGATACGCAGTATTTT	CASSFGPTDTQYF